These T cell receptor beta chains were read from a single sample in a study of technical replicates of blood from a few donors. Sequencing was performed with immunoSEQ multiplex PCR; in TCRdb, only in-frame clones are kept and a portion is missing. The sample has under 95,000 clones; just under 95% are singletons. The sequenced sample consisted of T cells isolated from PBMCs. These receptors were obtained from a human donor in good health. The CDR3 runs from the conserved cysteine through the conserved F or W. The D gene is left open where the match is weak. A clone size is listed for some rows: how often the clone was seen (once, few, many), or a class if it is expanded.

clone_size j_call d_call v_call cdr3_aa cdr3_nt
- TRBJ2-7 TRBD1 TRBV4-1 CASSQGPGQQPYEQYF TGCGCCAGCAGCCAGGGTCCGGGACAGCAACCCTACGAGCAGTACTTC
once TRBJ2-1 TRBD2 TRBV12-5 CASGLSVASGSFNEQFF TGTGCTAGTGGTTTATCGGTGGCTAGCGGGAGTTTCAATGAGCAGTTCTTC
- TRBJ2-3 TRBD2 TRBV5-4 CASSLGLAGADTQYF TGTGCCAGCAGCTTAGGACTAGCTGGCGCAGATACGCAGTATTTT
- TRBJ1-1 TRBD1 TRBV5-1 CASSSRDRVTEAFF TGCGCCAGCAGCTCCCGGGACAGGGTCACTGAAGCTTTCTTT
once TRBJ2-1 - TRBV4-1 CASSQGREQFF TGCGCCAGCAGCCAAGGGAGGGAGCAGTTCTTC
- TRBJ2-6 - TRBV13 CASSLTSFSGANVLTF TGTGCCAGCAGCTTAACGAGTTTCTCTGGGGCCAACGTCCTGACTTTC
once TRBJ2-2 - TRBV7-3 CASSPRNGELFF TGTGCCAGCAGCCCCAGAAACGGGGAGCTGTTTTTT
- TRBJ2-5 - TRBV19 CASSPPFLPETQYF TGTGCCAGTAGTCCACCCTTCCTACCGGAGACCCAGTACTTC
- TRBJ2-5 TRBD1 TRBV4-1 CASSETGGQETQYF TGCGCCAGCAGCGAGACAGGGGGTCAAGAGACCCAGTACTTC
- TRBJ1-1 - TRBV30 CAWTRGGNTEAFF TGTGCCTGGACCCGGGGAGGGAACACTGAAGCTTTCTTT
- TRBJ2-7 TRBD2 TRBV29-1 CSGGVSGSRYEQYF TGCAGCGGAGGGGTCAGCGGGAGTAGGTACGAGCAGTACTTC
once TRBJ2-7 TRBD2 TRBV28 CASSSIWEGRARRSYEQYF TGTGCCAGCAGTTCAATATGGGAGGGCCGGGCCCGACGCTCCTACGAGCAGTACTTC
- TRBJ2-3 - TRBV7-2 CASSSTRADTQYF TGTGCCAGCAGTTCTACCCGGGCAGATACGCAGTATTTT
- TRBJ2-6 - TRBV5-1 CASSMGIRTGANVLTF TGCGCCAGCAGCATGGGTATCCGTACTGGGGCCAACGTCCTGACTTTC
- TRBJ1-5 - TRBV7-9 CASSSAGTHSNQPQHF TGTGCCAGCAGCTCCGCCGGGACACATAGCAATCAGCCCCAGCATTTT
once TRBJ2-1 TRBD2 TRBV9 CASSPRLAGGHNEQFF TGTGCCAGCAGCCCCAGACTAGCGGGGGGCCACAATGAGCAGTTCTTC